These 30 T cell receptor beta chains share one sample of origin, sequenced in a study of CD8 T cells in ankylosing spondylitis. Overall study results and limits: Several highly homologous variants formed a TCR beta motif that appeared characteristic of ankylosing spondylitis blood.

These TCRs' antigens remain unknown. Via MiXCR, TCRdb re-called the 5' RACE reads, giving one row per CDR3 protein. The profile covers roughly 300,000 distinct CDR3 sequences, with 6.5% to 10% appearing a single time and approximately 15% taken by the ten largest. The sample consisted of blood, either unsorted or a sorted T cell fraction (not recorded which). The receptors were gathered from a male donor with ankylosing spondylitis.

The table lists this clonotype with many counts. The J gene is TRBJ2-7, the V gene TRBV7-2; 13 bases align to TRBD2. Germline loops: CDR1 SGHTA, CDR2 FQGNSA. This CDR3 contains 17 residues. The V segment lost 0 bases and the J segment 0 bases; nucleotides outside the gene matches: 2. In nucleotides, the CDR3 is TGTGCCAGCAGCTTAGCAACTAGCGGGAGGGTCTCCTACGAGCAGTACTTC. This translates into CASSLATSGRVSYEQYF. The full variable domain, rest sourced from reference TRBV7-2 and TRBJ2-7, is GAGVSQSPSNKVTEKGKDVELRCDPISGHTALYWYRQSLGQGLEFLIYFQGNSAPDKSGLPSDRFSAERTGGSVSTLTIQRTQQEDSAVYLCASSLATSGRVSYEQYFGPGTRLTVT.

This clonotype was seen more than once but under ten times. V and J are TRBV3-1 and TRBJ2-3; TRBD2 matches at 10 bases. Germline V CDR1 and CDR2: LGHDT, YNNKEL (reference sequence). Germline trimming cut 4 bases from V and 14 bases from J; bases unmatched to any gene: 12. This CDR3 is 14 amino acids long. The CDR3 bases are TGTGCCAGCAGCCCTCAAAGGACTAGCGGCCGCCTGTATTTT. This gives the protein CASSPQRTSGRLYF.

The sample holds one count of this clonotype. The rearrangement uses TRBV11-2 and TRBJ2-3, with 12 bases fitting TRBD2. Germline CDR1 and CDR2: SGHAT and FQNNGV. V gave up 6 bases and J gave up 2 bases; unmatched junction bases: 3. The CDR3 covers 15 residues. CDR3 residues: CASRPSGRATDTQYF. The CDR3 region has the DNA TGTGCCAGCAGACCTAGCGGGAGGGCCACAGATACGCAGTATTTT.

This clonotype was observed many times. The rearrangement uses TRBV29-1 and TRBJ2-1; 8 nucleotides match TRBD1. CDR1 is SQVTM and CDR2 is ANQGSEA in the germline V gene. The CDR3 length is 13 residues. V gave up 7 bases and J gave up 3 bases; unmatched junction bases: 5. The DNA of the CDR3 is TGCAGCGCGAGGACAGGGAGCTACAATGAGCAGTTCTTC. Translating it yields CSARTGSYNEQFF.

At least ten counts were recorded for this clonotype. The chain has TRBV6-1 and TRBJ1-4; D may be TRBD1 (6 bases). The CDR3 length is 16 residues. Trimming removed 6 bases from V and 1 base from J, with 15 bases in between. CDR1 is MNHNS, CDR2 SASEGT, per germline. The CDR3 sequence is CASSRDRTRTNEKLFF. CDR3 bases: TGTGCCAGCAGCCGCGACAGGACCAGAACTAATGAAAAACTGTTTTTT.

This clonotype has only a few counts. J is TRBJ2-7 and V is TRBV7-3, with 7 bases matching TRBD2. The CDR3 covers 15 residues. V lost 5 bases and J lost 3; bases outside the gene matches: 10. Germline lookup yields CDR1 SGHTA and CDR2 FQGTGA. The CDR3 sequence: CASSARSGLGYEQYF. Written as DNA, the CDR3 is TGTGCCAGCAGCGCCCGCTCAGGACTAGGCTACGAGCAGTACTTC.

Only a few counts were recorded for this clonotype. The CDR3 nucleotides read TGTGCCAGCTCACCCCCTGTTAGCTCCTACAATGAGCAGTTCTTC. Protein product: CASSPPVSSYNEQFF. The chain couples TRBV18 to TRBJ2-1; D gene ambiguous. V was pared by 3 bases and J by 0 bases, with 9 bases between. CDR3 size: 15 residues. The germline V gene encodes CDR1 KGHSH and CDR2 LQKENI.

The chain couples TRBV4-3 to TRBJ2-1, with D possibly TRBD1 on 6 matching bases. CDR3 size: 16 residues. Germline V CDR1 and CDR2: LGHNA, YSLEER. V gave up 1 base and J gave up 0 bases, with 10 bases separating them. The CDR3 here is CASSQATGYSYNEQFF. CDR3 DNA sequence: TGCGCCAGCAGCCAAGCGACAGGCTACTCCTACAATGAGCAGTTCTTC.

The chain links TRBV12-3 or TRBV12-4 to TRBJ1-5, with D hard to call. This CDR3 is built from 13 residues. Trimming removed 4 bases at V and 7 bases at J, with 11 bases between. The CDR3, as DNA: TGTGCCAGCAGTTCCCTCACCCGACAGCCCCAGCATTTT. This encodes CASSSLTRQPQHF.

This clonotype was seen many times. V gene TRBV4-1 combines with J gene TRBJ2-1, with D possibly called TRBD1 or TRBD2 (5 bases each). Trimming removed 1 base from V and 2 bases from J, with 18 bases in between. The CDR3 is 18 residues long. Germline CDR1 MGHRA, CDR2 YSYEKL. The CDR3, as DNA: TGCGCCAGCAGCCAAGGGGGGAAGTCGAGGGCCCCCTACAATGAGCAGTTCTTC. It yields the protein CASSQGGKSRAPYNEQFF.

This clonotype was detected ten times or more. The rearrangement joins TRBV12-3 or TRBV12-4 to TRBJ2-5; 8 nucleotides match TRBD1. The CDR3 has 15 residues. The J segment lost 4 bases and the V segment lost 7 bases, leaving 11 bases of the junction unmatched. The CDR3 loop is CASTFRGLGRETQYF. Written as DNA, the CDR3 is TGTGCCAGCACATTCAGGGGGCTTGGGCGAGAGACCCAGTACTTC.

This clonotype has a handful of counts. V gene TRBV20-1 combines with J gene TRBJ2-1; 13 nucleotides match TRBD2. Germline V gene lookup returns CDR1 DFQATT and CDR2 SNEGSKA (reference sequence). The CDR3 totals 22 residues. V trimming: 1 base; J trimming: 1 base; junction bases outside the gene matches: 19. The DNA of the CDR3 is TGCAGTGCTAGAGTCACTGCCCGCTGGACTAGCGGGAGTCCCCATTCCTACAATGAGCAGTTCTTC. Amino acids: CSARVTARWTSGSPHSYNEQFF.

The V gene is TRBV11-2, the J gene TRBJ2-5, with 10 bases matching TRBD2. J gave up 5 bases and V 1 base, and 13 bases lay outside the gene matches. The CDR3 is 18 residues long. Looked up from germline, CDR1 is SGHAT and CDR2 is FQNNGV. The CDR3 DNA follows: TGTGCCAGCAGCTTAGGCGGGGTAGCGGGAGGCCTGAGGGAGACCCAGTACTTC. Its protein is CASSLGGVAGGLRETQYF.

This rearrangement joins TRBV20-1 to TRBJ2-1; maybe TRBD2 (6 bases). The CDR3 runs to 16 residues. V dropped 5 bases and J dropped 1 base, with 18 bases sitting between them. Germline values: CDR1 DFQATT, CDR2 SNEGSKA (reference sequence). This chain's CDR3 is CSALPGTSYSYNEQFF. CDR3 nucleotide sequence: TGCAGTGCTCTCCCAGGGACTTCCTATTCCTACAATGAGCAGTTCTTC.

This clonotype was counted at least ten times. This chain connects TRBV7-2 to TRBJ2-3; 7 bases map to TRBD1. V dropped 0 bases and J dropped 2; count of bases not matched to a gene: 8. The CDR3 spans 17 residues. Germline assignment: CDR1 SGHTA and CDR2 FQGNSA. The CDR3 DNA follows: TGTGCCAGCAGCTTAGCAGGGACAGCTCTTTCCACAGATACGCAGTATTTT. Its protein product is CASSLAGTALSTDTQYF.

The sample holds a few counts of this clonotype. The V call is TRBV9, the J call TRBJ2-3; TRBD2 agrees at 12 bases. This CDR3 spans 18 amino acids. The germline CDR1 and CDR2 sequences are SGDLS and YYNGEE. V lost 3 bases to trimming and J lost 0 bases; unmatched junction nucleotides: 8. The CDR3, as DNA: TGTGCCAGCAGCGACACTAGCGGGAGGTCCGGGAGCACAGATACGCAGTATTTT. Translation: CASSDTSGRSGSTDTQYF.

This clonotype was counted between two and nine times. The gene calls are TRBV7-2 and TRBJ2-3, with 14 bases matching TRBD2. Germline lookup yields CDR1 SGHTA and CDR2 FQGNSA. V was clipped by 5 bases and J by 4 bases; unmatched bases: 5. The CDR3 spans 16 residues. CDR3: CASSMRLAGGPDTQYF. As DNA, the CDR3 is TGTGCCAGCAGCATGCGACTAGCGGGAGGGCCAGATACGCAGTATTTT.

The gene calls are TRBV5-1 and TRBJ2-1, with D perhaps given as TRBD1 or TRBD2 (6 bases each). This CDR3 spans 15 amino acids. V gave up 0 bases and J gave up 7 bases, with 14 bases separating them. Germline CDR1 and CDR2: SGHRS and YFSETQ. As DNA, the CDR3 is TGCGCCAGCAGCTTGGAGCGGAGGGGGATTAATGAGCAGTTCTTC. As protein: CASSLERRGINEQFF.

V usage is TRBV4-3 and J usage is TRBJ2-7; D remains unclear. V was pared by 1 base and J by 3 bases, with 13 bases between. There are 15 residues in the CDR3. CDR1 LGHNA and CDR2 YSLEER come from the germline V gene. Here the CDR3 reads CASSQGLILNYEQYF. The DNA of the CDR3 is TGCGCCAGCAGCCAAGGTTTAATTCTAAACTACGAGCAGTACTTC.

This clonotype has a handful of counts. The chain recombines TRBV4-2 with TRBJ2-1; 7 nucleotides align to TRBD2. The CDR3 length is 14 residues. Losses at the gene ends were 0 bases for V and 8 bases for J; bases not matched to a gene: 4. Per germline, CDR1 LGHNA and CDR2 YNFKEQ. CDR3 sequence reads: CASSQDRLAYEQFF. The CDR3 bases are TGTGCCAGCAGCCAAGACAGACTAGCATATGAGCAGTTCTTC.

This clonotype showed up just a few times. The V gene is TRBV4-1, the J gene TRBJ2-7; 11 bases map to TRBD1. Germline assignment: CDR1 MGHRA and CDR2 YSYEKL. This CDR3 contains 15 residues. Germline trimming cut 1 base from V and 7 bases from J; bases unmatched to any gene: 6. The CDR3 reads CASSQGEDRGLEQYF. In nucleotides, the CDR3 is TGCGCCAGCAGCCAAGGAGAGGACAGGGGGCTTGAGCAGTACTTC.

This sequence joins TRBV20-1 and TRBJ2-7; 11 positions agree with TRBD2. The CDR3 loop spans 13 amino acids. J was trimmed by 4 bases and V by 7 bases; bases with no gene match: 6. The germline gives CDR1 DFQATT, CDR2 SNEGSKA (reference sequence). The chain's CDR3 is CSVKLAGGYEQYF. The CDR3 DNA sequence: TGCAGTGTTAAATTAGCGGGAGGGTACGAGCAGTACTTC.

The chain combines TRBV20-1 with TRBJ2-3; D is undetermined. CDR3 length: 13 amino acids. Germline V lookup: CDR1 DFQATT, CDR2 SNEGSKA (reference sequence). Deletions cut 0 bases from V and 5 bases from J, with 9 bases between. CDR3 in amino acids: CSARDPFQDTQYF. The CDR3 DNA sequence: TGCAGTGCTAGAGATCCTTTTCAAGATACGCAGTATTTT.

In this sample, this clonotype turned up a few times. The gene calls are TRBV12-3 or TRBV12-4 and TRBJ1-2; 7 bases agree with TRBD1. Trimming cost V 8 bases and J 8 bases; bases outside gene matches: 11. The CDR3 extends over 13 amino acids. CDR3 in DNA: TGTGCCAGCGGCCTACAGGGGTCGGGAGGCTACACCTTC. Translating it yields CASGLQGSGGYTF.

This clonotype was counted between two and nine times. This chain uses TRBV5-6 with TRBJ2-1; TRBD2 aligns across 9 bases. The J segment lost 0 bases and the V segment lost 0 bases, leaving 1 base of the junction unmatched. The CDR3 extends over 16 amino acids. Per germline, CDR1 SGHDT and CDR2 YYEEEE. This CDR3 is CASSLETSGSYNEQFF. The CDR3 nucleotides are TGTGCCAGCAGCTTGGAGACTAGCGGCTCCTACAATGAGCAGTTCTTC.

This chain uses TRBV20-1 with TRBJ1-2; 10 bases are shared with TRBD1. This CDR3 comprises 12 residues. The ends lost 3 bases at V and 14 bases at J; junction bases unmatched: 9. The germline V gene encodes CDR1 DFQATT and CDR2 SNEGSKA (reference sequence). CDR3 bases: TGCAGTGCTAGGGCTTTCGACAGGGGGCGAACCTTC. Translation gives CSARAFDRGRTF.

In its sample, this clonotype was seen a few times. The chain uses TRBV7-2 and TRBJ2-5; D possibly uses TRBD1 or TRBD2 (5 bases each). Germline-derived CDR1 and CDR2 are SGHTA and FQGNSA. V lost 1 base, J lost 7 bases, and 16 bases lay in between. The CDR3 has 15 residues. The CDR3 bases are TGTGCCAGCAGCTTAGAGGGAGACCCGGGGCGGACCCAGTACTTC. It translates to CASSLEGDPGRTQYF. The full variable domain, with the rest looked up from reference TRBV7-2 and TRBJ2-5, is GAGVSQSPSNKVTEKGKDVELRCDPISGHTALYWYRQSLGQGLEFLIYFQGNSAPDKSGLPSDRFSAERTGGSVSTLTIQRTQQEDSAVYLCASSLEGDPGRTQYFGPGTRLLVL.

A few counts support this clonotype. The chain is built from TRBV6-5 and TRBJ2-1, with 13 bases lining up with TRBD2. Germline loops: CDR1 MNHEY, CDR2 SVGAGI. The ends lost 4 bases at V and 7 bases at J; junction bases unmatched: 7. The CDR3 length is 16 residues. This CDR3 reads CASSSPPTSGRNEQFF. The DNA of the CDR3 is TGTGCCAGCAGTTCCCCTCCGACTAGCGGGAGGAATGAGCAGTTCTTC.

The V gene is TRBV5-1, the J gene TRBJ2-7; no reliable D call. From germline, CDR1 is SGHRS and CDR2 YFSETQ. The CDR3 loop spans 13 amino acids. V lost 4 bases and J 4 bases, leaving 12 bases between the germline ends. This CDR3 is CASSHTDPYEQYF. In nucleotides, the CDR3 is TGCGCCAGCAGCCATACGGACCCTTACGAGCAGTACTTC. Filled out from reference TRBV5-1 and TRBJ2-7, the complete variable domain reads KAGVTQTPRYLIKTRGQQVTLSCSPISGHRSVSWYQQTPGQGLQFLFEYFSETQRNKGNFPGRFSGRQFSNSRSEMNVSTLELGDSALYLCASSHTDPYEQYFGPGTRLTVT.

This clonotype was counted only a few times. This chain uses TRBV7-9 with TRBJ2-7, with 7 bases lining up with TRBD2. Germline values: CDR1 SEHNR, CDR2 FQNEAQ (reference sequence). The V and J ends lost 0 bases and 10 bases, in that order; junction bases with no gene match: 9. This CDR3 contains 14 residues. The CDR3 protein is CASSLAGEGLRQYF. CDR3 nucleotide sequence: TGTGCCAGCAGCTTAGCGGGGGAGGGCTTGCGTCAGTACTTC.